The clone carrying this TCR beta chain was observed once. The target antigen is unknown. This entry comes from a study of T cells in Graves' hyperthyroidism and ophthalmopathy. Study results and limitations: Model output signaled ophthalmopathy a median about 6.3 months ahead of onset.

Amplified TCR beta CDR3 regions derived from RNA transcripts. The study used the HTBI primer set for a first-round RT-PCR of the TCR CDR3. From the multiplex PCR reads, TCRdb called clonotypes with MiXCR, one entry per CDR3 protein. The repertoire holds roughly 570,000 distinct CDR3 sequences, with around 45% as singletons. The V end lost 1 base, the J end lost 11 bases, and 20 bases lay between the germline ends. The CDR3 extends over 16 amino acids. Germline-derived CDR1 and CDR2 are KGHDR and SFDVKD. Clinical symptoms, serum thyroxine and TRAb, thyroid ultrasound and orbital computed tomography together formed the diagnostic basis.

The sequence came from an adult woman with Graves' disease, either hyperthyroidism or ophthalmopathy (not recorded which). Sequencing was done on a sample of peripheral blood or thyroid tissue (not recorded which). The rearrangement links TRBV24-1 to TRBJ1-5; tentatively, D is TRBD1 (5 bases). The CDR3 DNA is TGTGCCACCAGTGATTTTTACGGCGGGGGGGGAGAGACCCAGCATTTT. It translates to CATSDFYGGGGETQHF.